What follows describes a single TCR beta chain. Its antigen is not identified. This entry comes from a study of OX40 agonist ivuxolimab in advanced cancers. About the research overall: Ivuxolimab is a fully human IgG2 antibody that activates OX40 (CD134). Each patient was given ivuxolimab into a vein every 2 weeks, at 0.01 to 10 mg/kg.

Study results and limitations: Partial responders dosed at 0.1-3.0 mg/kg displayed clonal expansion ranking among the lowest.

TCRdb's table, derived via immunoSEQ multiplex PCR, lists solely in-frame clones and lacks some. The sample has 50,000 to 70,000 clones; 85% to 95% are singletons. Autoimmune disease history or systemic immunosuppression disqualified patients. Trimming shortened V by 1 base and J by 0 bases, and 7 bases separated the two germline ends. Germline lookup yields CDR1 SGHDN and CDR2 FVKESK. This CDR3 is 15 amino acids long. The chain carries TRBV14 and TRBJ1-3; D gene ambiguous. The specimen was CD4+ or CD8+ T cells sorted from blood, collected in a trial of the OX40 agonist ivuxolimab. This TCR was recovered from an adult with an advanced solid tumor such as melanoma, head and neck, liver or kidney cancer. This CDR3 reads CASSQVFGSGNTIYF. CDR3 bases: TGTGCCAGCAGCCAAGTTTTTGGCTCTGGAAACACCATATATTTT.